The sample holds many counts of the clone carrying this TCR beta chain. Noted time point: newly diagnosed GD, antithyroid drugs for less than 3 months. With RNA extracted from PBMCs as input, the TCR library was made. The data are from a study of regulatory T cells in long-lasting Graves disease. Researchers made TCR beta libraries by using iRepertoire HTBI primers and running Arm-PCR on CDR3 regions. TCRdb ran MiXCR on the multiplex PCR reads and lists one entry per CDR3 protein. Of about 440,000 distinct CDR3 sequences listed, about 16% are singletons. This CDR3 is built from 15 residues. Trimming at V came to 5 bases and at J to 4 bases, leaving 5 bases not matched to a gene. This sample was also put to use in a study of T cells in Graves' hyperthyroidism and ophthalmopathy.

The starting material was peripheral blood mononuclear cells (PBMCs), obtained at new diagnosis, from a patient treated with antithyroid drugs. The J gene is TRBJ2-3, the V gene TRBV12-3 or TRBV12-4; 11 positions match TRBD2. The clonotype originates from a woman between 25 and 40 years old with Graves disease. This chain's CDR3 is CASSDSGRGADTQYF. For the CDR3, the DNA is TGTGCCAGCAGTGATAGCGGGAGGGGCGCAGATACGCAGTATTTT.